The clone carrying this T cell receptor (beta chain) occurred a few times. What it binds is unknown. At colonoscopy, a blood sample was also collected. This CDR3 has 16 amino acids. The assay was run at survey level. Sequenced by immunoSEQ multiplex PCR; TCRdb stores in-frame clones only, minus some. The sample holds around 61,000 clones, roughly 90% seen once. The source of the sample is a study of pediatric ulcerative colitis. Overall study results and limits: Compared with controls, ulcerative colitis showed greater blood-rectum clone sharing.

The chain uses TRBV21-1 and TRBJ2-7; TRBD2, as called in the table, went unchecked against the DNA. TRBV21-1 is noted as a pseudogene. The sequenced sample consisted of blood. This TCR derives from a boy aged 5-17 years with severe ulcerative colitis. CDR3 protein: CASAGPKRDYSYEQYF. The CDR3 region has the DNA TGTGCCAGCGCGGGCCCGAAACGGGACTACTCCTACGAGCAGTACTTC.